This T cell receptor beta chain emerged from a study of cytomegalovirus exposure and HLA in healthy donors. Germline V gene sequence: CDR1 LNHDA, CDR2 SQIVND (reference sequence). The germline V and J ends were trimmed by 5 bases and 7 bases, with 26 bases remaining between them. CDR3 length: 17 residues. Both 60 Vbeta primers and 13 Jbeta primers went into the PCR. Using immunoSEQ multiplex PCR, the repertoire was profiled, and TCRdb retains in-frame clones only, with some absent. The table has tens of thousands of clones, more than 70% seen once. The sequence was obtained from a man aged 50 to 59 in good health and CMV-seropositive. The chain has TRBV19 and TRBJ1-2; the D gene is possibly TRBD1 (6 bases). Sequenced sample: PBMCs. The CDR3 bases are TGTGCCAGTAGTCCGATCACAGGGACCGGGGTACAGGGTGGCTACACCTTC. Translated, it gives CASSPITGTGVQGGYTF.